This note documents a single TCR beta chain sequence. A read error may produce the germline difference seen at one junction end. The data were produced by immunoSEQ multiplex PCR, yet TCRdb's version contains in-frame clones alone and is incomplete. The sample has about 120,000 clones, 85% to 90% seen once; the top ten hold more than 3%. The data are from a study of blood T cell repertoires in COVID-19. Study-level background: Specimens from acute and convalescent COVID-19 originated in the United States, Italy and Spain. In each case, the material was cDNA or gDNA derived from T cells, B-cell-depleted T cells, or PBMCs.

Sequenced input: peripheral blood. The source is a woman in her sixties with COVID-19, enrolled during active disease.

Written as DNA, the CDR3 is TGTGCCAGCAGCCTGGGACAGCAAGAGGCCCAGTACTTC. Amino acid sequence: CASSLGQQEAQYF. The chain couples TRBV6-5 to TRBJ2-5; TRBD1 matches 7 bases. Germline CDR1 is MNHEY and CDR2 is SVGAGI. The CDR3 extends over 13 amino acids.